Below, 27 T cell receptor beta chains from the same sample are listed, as sequenced in a study of blood T cells in healthy people across ages. Alongside a J-beta primer mix, a sample-barcoded 5' primer served in a second PCR lasting about 6 to 12 cycles. In TCRdb, the 5' RACE reads were re-called with MiXCR into one record per CDR3 protein. This table holds hundreds of thousands of distinct CDR3 sequences, about 62% found once. The specimen sequenced was blood. These receptors originate from a man aged 25-45 years in good health.

The DNA of the CDR3 is TGTGCCAGCAGCCCCACGGCCACCGGGACAGGTCAAATTTGGACCCAGTACTTC. Translated, it gives CASSPTATGTGQIWTQYF. The rearrangement links TRBV7-9 to TRBJ2-5; 8 nucleotides line up with TRBD1. Looked up from germline, CDR1 is SEHNR and CDR2 is FQNEAQ (reference sequence). The CDR3 has 18 amino acids. The V and J ends lost 5 bases and 7 bases, in that order; junction bases with no gene match: 21.

This rearrangement joins TRBV20-1 to TRBJ1-2; the D gene is possibly TRBD1 (5 bases). Germline CDR1 reads DFQATT; CDR2 reads SNEGSKA (reference sequence). The V gene lost 5 bases and the J gene lost 8 bases, with 15 bases spanning the gap. CDR3 length: 12 residues. DNA for the CDR3: TGCAGTGCTGGACGGGACCAACGGGGCTACACCTTC. Its protein product is CSAGRDQRGYTF.

This clonotype showed up just a few times. The chain links TRBV7-2 to TRBJ2-2, with TRBD2 as a possible D gene (6 bases). V shed 0 bases and J shed 1 base, with 6 bases lying between them. CDR1 and CDR2 from the germline V gene are SGHTA and FQGNSA. The CDR3 has 15 residues. This CDR3 reads CASSLAGGNTGELFF. DNA of the CDR3: TGTGCCAGCAGCTTAGCGGGGGGGAACACCGGGGAGCTGTTTTTT.

The chain employs TRBV12-3 or TRBV12-4 and TRBJ2-1; D is tentatively TRBD1 or TRBD2 (5 bases each). This CDR3 contains 12 residues. Trimming removed 4 bases from V and 9 bases from J, with 10 bases in between. The CDR3 DNA is TGTGCCAGCAGTTGGAGTGGGGGTGAGCAGTTCTTC. Translation: CASSWSGGEQFF.

This clonotype has more than one count but fewer than ten. The V call is TRBV12-3 or TRBV12-4, the J call TRBJ2-5; TRBD2 aligns across 13 bases. V lost 6 bases and J lost 3; bases outside the gene matches: 4. The CDR3 has 15 amino acids. The CDR3 protein is CASRRTSGGEETQYF. The CDR3 DNA reads as TGTGCCAGCAGACGGACTAGCGGGGGTGAAGAGACCCAGTACTTC.

J is TRBJ1-2 and V is TRBV6-1, with no clear D. This CDR3 spans 13 amino acids. Germline CDR1 MNHNS, CDR2 SASEGT. The ends were cut back, 6 bases at V and 4 bases at J, with 12 bases in the middle. CDR3 in amino acids: CASRETAFYGYTF. CDR3 DNA sequence: TGTGCCAGCAGAGAGACGGCTTTCTATGGCTACACCTTC.

This clonotype was seen only a few times. V is TRBV6-5 and J is TRBJ1-6, with D unresolved. The germline V gene has CDR1 MNHEY and CDR2 SVGAGI. CDR3 length equals 14 residues. V was pared by 6 bases and J by 4 bases, with 10 bases between. The DNA of the CDR3 is TGTGCCAGCAGAAGTCACAGTTATAATTCACCCCTCCACTTT. It encodes CASRSHSYNSPLHF.

The chain recombines TRBV7-2 with TRBJ1-4; the D gene is possibly TRBD1 (5 bases). The V and J ends lost 1 base and 8 bases respectively, with 11 bases between them. Looked up from germline, CDR1 is SGHTA and CDR2 is FQGNSA. The CDR3 is 14 residues long. The CDR3 DNA reads as TGTGCCAGCAGCTTAGGCAGGGTGGACGAAAAACTGTTTTTT. Amino acids: CASSLGRVDEKLFF.

This clonotype has ten or more counts. V and J are TRBV15 and TRBJ2-4, with TRBD1 as a possible D gene (5 bases). V was cut by 4 bases and J by 0 bases, with 16 bases left in between. The V gene's germline CDR1 is LNHNV and CDR2 YYDKDF (reference sequence). There are 17 residues in the CDR3. The CDR3 sequence is CATSTDDSAPAKNIQYF. The CDR3 DNA is TGTGCCACCAGCACCGATGACAGTGCCCCAGCCAAAAACATTCAGTACTTC.

This sequence joins TRBV9 and TRBJ2-3; 9 nucleotides match TRBD1. Germline V gives CDR1 SGDLS, CDR2 YYNGEE. The junction had 5 bases not matched to a gene; V was cut back by 3 bases and J by 6 bases. The CDR3 runs 14 residues. The CDR3 spells CASSGTGVADTQYF. DNA for the CDR3: TGTGCCAGCAGCGGGACAGGGGTTGCGGATACGCAGTATTTT.

This chain joins TRBV27 and TRBJ2-7; no clear D. The CDR3 length is 15 residues. CDR1 and CDR2 from the germline V gene are MNHEY and SMNVEV (reference sequence). Between the trimmed V and J ends, which lost 2 bases and 5 bases, there was a span of 16 bases. CDR3 nucleotide sequence: TGTGCCAGCAGTTTAGTAAAAAGGGTATTCGACGAGCAGTACTTC. This codes for CASSLVKRVFDEQYF.

This clonotype was picked up one time. The chain combines TRBV7-9 with TRBJ2-6, with D perhaps TRBD2 (5 bases). The CDR3 totals 18 residues. Trimming pared 1 base from V and 0 bases from J, leaving 13 bases between. Per germline, CDR1 SEHNR and CDR2 FQNEAQ (reference sequence). Written as DNA, the CDR3 is TGTGCCAGCAGCTTAGGGTACGGGGAGATCTCTGGGGCCAACGTCCTGACTTTC. Protein product: CASSLGYGEISGANVLTF.

This chain joins TRBV5-1 and TRBJ2-7; D remains unclear. The J call is doubtful: the DNA matches TRBJ2-5 better. The CDR3 consists of 14 residues. Germline lookup yields CDR1 SGHRS and CDR2 YFSETQ. The CDR3 DNA follows: TGCGCCAGCAGCTTGGTTCTAGGTAAAGAGACCCAGTACTTC. It codes for CASSLVLGKETQYF.

The chain carries TRBV7-6 and TRBJ2-1; D gene unclear. V lost 5 bases and J 0 bases, leaving 11 bases between the germline ends. The germline V gene has CDR1 SGHVS and CDR2 FNYEAQ. The CDR3 totals 15 residues. The CDR3 sequence is CASSKARSSYNEQFF. In DNA, the CDR3 is TGTGCCAGCAGCAAGGCAAGGAGCTCCTACAATGAGCAGTTCTTC.

This rearrangement joins TRBV28 to TRBJ2-1, with TRBD2 as a possible D gene (7 bases). CDR3 length equals 12 residues. V shed 6 bases and J shed 10 bases, with 13 bases lying between them. Germline V gives CDR1 MDHEN, CDR2 SYDVKM. The CDR3: CASSRGALEQFF. CDR3 coding DNA: TGTGCCAGCAGCCGGGGGGCCCTGGAGCAGTTCTTC.

CDR3 nucleotide sequence: TGTGCCAGCATGTCTTTTTCCCAAGAGACCCAGTACTTC. Protein: CASMSFSQETQYF. The rearrangement joins TRBV6-5 to TRBJ2-5, with D hard to call. The length of the CDR3 is 13 residues. V was shortened by 7 bases and J by 1 base, with 10 bases between the two germline ends. CDR1 MNHEY and CDR2 SVGAGI come from the germline V gene.

The chain links TRBV12-3 or TRBV12-4 to TRBJ2-7; maybe TRBD2 (5 bases). CDR3 length equals 14 residues. V lost 7 bases to trimming and J lost 0 bases, with 13 bases between them. The CDR3 is CASTRRASSYEQYF. The CDR3 bases are TGTGCCAGCACCCGGCGGGCATCCTCCTACGAGCAGTACTTC.

The rearrangement links TRBV2 to TRBJ2-7, with a weak D call TRBD2 (6 bases). Trimming removed 4 bases from V and 5 bases from J, with 15 bases in between. CDR3 length: 14 residues. In germline, CDR1 is SNHLY, CDR2 FYNNEI. The CDR3 DNA reads TGTGCCAGCAGTGTTCCGGGCGGGGCCCACGAGCAGTACTTC. Its translation: CASSVPGGAHEQYF.

This clonotype turned up a few times. V gene TRBV7-3 combines with J gene TRBJ2-5; D may be TRBD2 (6 bases). Germline V gives CDR1 SGHTA, CDR2 FQGTGA. The V gene lost 3 bases and the J gene lost 4 bases, with 9 bases spanning the gap. The length of the CDR3 is 13 residues. The CDR3 is CASSFKGGETQYF. Here the CDR3 DNA reads TGTGCCAGCAGCTTCAAGGGAGGAGAGACCCAGTACTTC.

This clonotype was observed a single time. The chain carries TRBV9 and TRBJ2-3, with TRBD1 as a possible D gene (6 bases). CDR3 length: 15 amino acids. Trimming removed 3 bases from V and 4 bases from J, with 15 bases in between. Germline CDR1 is SGDLS and CDR2 is YYNGEE. CDR3 in amino acids: CASSEGYRVSDTQYF. The CDR3 DNA follows: TGTGCCAGCAGCGAAGGATACAGGGTTTCAGATACGCAGTATTTT.

This clonotype was seen more than once but under ten times. The rearrangement joins TRBV7-2 to TRBJ2-1; D gene uncertain. The CDR3 spans 13 residues. Germline V gene lookup returns CDR1 SGHTA and CDR2 FQGNSA. The ends were cut back, 4 bases at V and 3 bases at J, with 7 bases in the middle. This CDR3 is CASSSNYYNEQFF. The CDR3 DNA sequence: TGTGCCAGCAGCTCCAACTACTACAATGAGCAGTTCTTC.

The count of this clonotype is one. V usage is TRBV30 and J usage is TRBJ1-1; D call uncertain. The J call may be mistaken, given a closer DNA end match to TRBJ2-2. CDR1 GTSNPN and CDR2 SVGIG come from the germline V gene (reference sequence). This CDR3 has 11 residues. The CDR3 is CAWSMAGELFF. CDR3 DNA sequence: TGTGCCTGGTCAATGGCGGGGGAGCTGTTTTTT.

This sequence joins TRBV10-3 and TRBJ2-3, with 9 bases aligning to TRBD1. This CDR3 region has 14 residues. Germline CDR1 and CDR2: ENHRY and SYGVKD. Trimming cost V 2 bases and J 3 bases; bases outside gene matches: 0. CDR3 bases: TGTGCCATCAGTGAGGACAGGGGGACAGATACGCAGTATTTT. It translates to CAISEDRGTDTQYF.

This chain joins TRBV7-2 and TRBJ2-7; D might be TRBD2 (6 bases). TRBJ2-5 matches the DNA end more closely, so the J call is doubtful. Germline V gene lookup returns CDR1 SGHTA and CDR2 FQGNSA. The CDR3 is 14 amino acids. Written as DNA, the CDR3 is TGTGCCAGCAGCTTACAGGATGGGAGGGAGACCCAGTACTTC. Protein sequence: CASSLQDGRETQYF.

The chain carries TRBV29-1 and TRBJ2-5; no definite D call. The length of the CDR3 is 13 residues. Germline CDR1 reads SQVTM; CDR2 reads ANQGSEA. The V gene lost 3 bases and the J gene lost 11 bases, with 19 bases spanning the gap. The CDR3 DNA is TGCAGCGTTGATACGGCAGATTACAATGAGCAGTACTTC. Amino acid sequence: CSVDTADYNEQYF.

The gene calls are TRBV6-5 and TRBJ2-7; 8 bases match TRBD1. With 2 bases clipped from V and 2 bases from J, the junction kept 2 bases outside the gene matches. Germline lookup yields CDR1 MNHEY and CDR2 SVGAGI. The CDR3 sequence is 14 residues long. Here the CDR3 DNA reads TGTGCCAGCAGTTACCGGACAGGGACCTACGAGCAGTACTTC. Protein product: CASSYRTGTYEQYF.

About this clonotype itself: The junction departs from germline at one end; a sequencing error may be responsible. The gene calls are TRBV28 and TRBJ2-7; TRBD1 matches 9 bases. The length of the CDR3 is 15 residues. Germline CDR1 reads MDHEN; CDR2 reads SYDVKM. This chain's CDR3 is CACSSHRGQSYEQYF. CDR3 DNA: TGTGCCTGCAGTTCCCACAGGGGGCAATCCTACGAGCAGTACTTC.